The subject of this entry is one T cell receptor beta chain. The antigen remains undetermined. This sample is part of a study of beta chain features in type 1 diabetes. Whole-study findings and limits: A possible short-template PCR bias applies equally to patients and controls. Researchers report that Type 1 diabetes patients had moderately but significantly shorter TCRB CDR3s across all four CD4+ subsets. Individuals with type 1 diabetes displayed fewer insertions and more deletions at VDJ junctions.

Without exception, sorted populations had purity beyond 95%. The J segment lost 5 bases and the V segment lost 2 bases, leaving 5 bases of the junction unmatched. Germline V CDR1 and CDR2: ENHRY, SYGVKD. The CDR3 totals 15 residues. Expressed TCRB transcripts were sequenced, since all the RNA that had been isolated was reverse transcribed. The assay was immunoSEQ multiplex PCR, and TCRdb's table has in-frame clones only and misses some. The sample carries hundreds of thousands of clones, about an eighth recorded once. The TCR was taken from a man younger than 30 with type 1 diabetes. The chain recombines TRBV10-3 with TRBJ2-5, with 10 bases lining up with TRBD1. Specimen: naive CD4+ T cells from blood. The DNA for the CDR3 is TGTGCCATCAGTGAGGTGACAGGGGGCGTGGAGACCCAGTACTTC. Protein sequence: CAISEVTGGVETQYF.